The present entry profiles one TCR beta chain with its context. V was cut by 5 bases and J by 1 base, with 20 bases left in between. CDR1 is MNHNS and CDR2 is SASEGT in the germline V gene. There are 17 residues in the CDR3. Profiled with immunoSEQ multiplex PCR; TCRdb holds only in-frame clones, not every one. The table has 340,000 or so clones, around nine tenths seen once. The sample comes from a study of blood T cell repertoires in COVID-19. The genes are TRBV6-1 and TRBJ1-1; D possibly corresponds to TRBD1 (5 bases). The sequenced sample consisted of peripheral blood. This TCR was sampled from a man aged 50 to 59 with active or convalescent COVID-19. This chain's CDR3 is CASSKGRGVEGNTEAFF. In nucleotides, the CDR3 is TGTGCCAGCAGTAAAGGGAGGGGAGTCGAGGGGAACACTGAAGCTTTCTTT.